These T cell receptor beta chains were read from a single sample in a study of cytomegalovirus exposure and HLA in healthy donors. TCRdb keeps only in-frame clones here, not all; method: immunoSEQ multiplex PCR. The sample carries 220,000 or so clones, over 80% recorded once. The sequencing sample was made of PBMCs. The receptor set was obtained from a woman aged 18-30 years in good health and CMV-seronegative. Each CDR3 is given with its conserved first and last residue. Each record gives: V gene, J gene, clone size, D gene, CDR3 protein, CDR3 DNA. The D gene is left open where the match is weak. Some rows mark clone size as missing; the rest say once, few, many or name a class of expanded clone.

v_call: TRBV29-1
j_call: TRBJ2-1
clone_size: -
d_call: -
cdr3_aa: CSVEGASSYNEQFF
cdr3_nt: TGCAGCGTTGAGGGTGCCAGCTCCTACAATGAGCAGTTCTTC

v_call: TRBV19
j_call: TRBJ1-1
clone_size: -
d_call: -
cdr3_aa: CASSDTGRDEAFF
cdr3_nt: TGTGCCAGTAGTGACACGGGACGGGATGAAGCTTTCTTT

v_call: TRBV30
j_call: TRBJ2-1
clone_size: -
d_call: TRBD2
cdr3_aa: CAWSDVSGRAPRGEQFF
cdr3_nt: TGTGCCTGGAGTGACGTTAGCGGGAGAGCCCCTAGAGGTGAGCAGTTCTTC

v_call: TRBV27
j_call: TRBJ2-7
clone_size: -
d_call: -
cdr3_aa: CASSFFGSSYEQYF
cdr3_nt: TGTGCCAGCAGTTTTTTTGGCAGCTCCTACGAGCAGTACTTC

v_call: TRBV9
j_call: TRBJ2-3
clone_size: -
d_call: TRBD2
cdr3_aa: CASSVASSGGPSTDTQYF
cdr3_nt: TGTGCCAGCAGCGTAGCATCTAGCGGGGGGCCGTCCACAGATACGCAGTATTTT

v_call: TRBV30
j_call: TRBJ2-1
clone_size: -
d_call: TRBD2
cdr3_aa: CAWSVGGGGNNEQFF
cdr3_nt: TGTGCCTGGAGTGTAGGTGGCGGGGGTAACAATGAGCAGTTCTTC

v_call: TRBV30
j_call: TRBJ2-1
clone_size: -
d_call: TRBD2
cdr3_aa: CAWSVREGNEQFF
cdr3_nt: TGTGCCTGGAGTGTACGGGAGGGGAATGAGCAGTTCTTC

v_call: TRBV28
j_call: TRBJ2-2
clone_size: -
d_call: -
cdr3_aa: CAINREDTGELFF
cdr3_nt: TGTGCCATCAACCGGGAAGACACCGGGGAGCTGTTTTTT

v_call: TRBV16
j_call: TRBJ1-3
clone_size: many
d_call: TRBD1
cdr3_aa: CASSPGQPSGNTIYF
cdr3_nt: TGTGCCAGCAGCCCGGGACAGCCCTCTGGAAACACCATATATTTT

v_call: TRBV2
j_call: TRBJ1-4
clone_size: -
d_call: -
cdr3_aa: CASLRTDEKLFF
cdr3_nt: TGTGCCAGCTTACGGACAGATGAAAAACTGTTTTTT

v_call: TRBV2
j_call: TRBJ2-7
clone_size: -
d_call: -
cdr3_aa: CASSEAATAGEQYF
cdr3_nt: TGTGCCAGCAGTGAAGCGGCGACTGCAGGGGAGCAGTACTTC

v_call: TRBV27
j_call: TRBJ1-2
clone_size: -
d_call: -
cdr3_aa: CASSLSTDTYGYTF
cdr3_nt: TGTGCCAGCAGTTTATCCACAGATACCTATGGCTACACCTTC

v_call: TRBV10-2
j_call: TRBJ2-1
clone_size: -
d_call: TRBD2
cdr3_aa: CASSGGWTRQNNEQFF
cdr3_nt: TGCGCCAGCAGTGGGGGTTGGACTAGGCAAAACAATGAGCAGTTCTTC

v_call: TRBV2
j_call: TRBJ2-1
clone_size: -
d_call: -
cdr3_aa: CASSEAEGQGYNEQFF
cdr3_nt: TGTGCCAGCAGTGAAGCTGAGGGGCAGGGCTACAATGAGCAGTTCTTC

v_call: TRBV18
j_call: TRBJ2-2
clone_size: few
d_call: -
cdr3_aa: CASSPRAPTKSNTGELFF
cdr3_nt: TGTGCCAGCTCACCAAGGGCGCCTACCAAATCGAACACCGGGGAGCTGTTTTTT

v_call: TRBV11-3
j_call: TRBJ2-1
clone_size: -
d_call: -
cdr3_aa: CASSLGGHNEQFF
cdr3_nt: TGTGCCAGCAGCTTAGGGGGTCACAATGAGCAGTTCTTC

v_call: TRBV6-1
j_call: TRBJ2-7
clone_size: -
d_call: TRBD1
cdr3_aa: CASTPLDRNYYEQYF
cdr3_nt: TGTGCCAGCACCCCTTTGGACAGGAACTACTACGAGCAGTACTTC

v_call: TRBV9
j_call: TRBJ2-7
clone_size: -
d_call: -
cdr3_aa: CASSVVGGEQYF
cdr3_nt: TGTGCCAGCAGCGTAGTTGGAGGCGAGCAGTACTTC

v_call: TRBV2
j_call: TRBJ1-1
clone_size: -
d_call: -
cdr3_aa: CASSGSQVYTEAFF
cdr3_nt: TGTGCCAGCAGTGGTTCACAGGTGTACACTGAAGCTTTCTTT

v_call: TRBV11-2
j_call: TRBJ2-1
clone_size: -
d_call: -
cdr3_aa: CASSLENSRANEQFF
cdr3_nt: TGTGCCAGCAGCCTCGAAAACTCCCGGGCTAATGAGCAGTTCTTC

v_call: TRBV30
j_call: TRBJ1-1
clone_size: -
d_call: TRBD1
cdr3_aa: CAWSVGQGGIEAFF
cdr3_nt: TGTGCCTGGAGTGTAGGACAGGGAGGCATTGAAGCTTTCTTT

v_call: TRBV30
j_call: TRBJ1-5
clone_size: -
d_call: -
cdr3_aa: CAWSPGMGNQPQHF
cdr3_nt: TGTGCCTGGAGTCCGGGGATGGGCAATCAGCCCCAGCATTTT

v_call: TRBV6-1
j_call: TRBJ1-2
clone_size: -
d_call: -
cdr3_aa: CASGPDGYTF
cdr3_nt: TGTGCCAGTGGGCCGGATGGCTACACCTTC

v_call: TRBV29-1
j_call: TRBJ2-7
clone_size: -
d_call: -
cdr3_aa: CSANDPGSSYEQYF
cdr3_nt: TGCAGCGCCAATGATCCGGGGAGTAGCTACGAGCAGTACTTC

v_call: TRBV28
j_call: TRBJ2-7
clone_size: once
d_call: -
cdr3_aa: CASSPGVTYEQYF
cdr3_nt: TGTGCCAGCAGCCCAGGGGTTACCTACGAGCAGTACTTC

v_call: TRBV19
j_call: TRBJ1-2
clone_size: -
d_call: -
cdr3_aa: CASSLREEGYTF
cdr3_nt: TGTGCCAGTAGTTTGAGGGAAGAGGGCTACACCTTC

v_call: TRBV25-1
j_call: TRBJ2-3
clone_size: -
d_call: TRBD1
cdr3_aa: CASSDLGGEADTQYF
cdr3_nt: TGTGCCAGCAGTGACCTAGGGGGCGAGGCAGATACGCAGTATTTT

v_call: TRBV7-3
j_call: TRBJ2-1
clone_size: -
d_call: -
cdr3_aa: CASSLQAYNEQFF
cdr3_nt: TGTGCCAGCAGCTTACAAGCCTACAATGAGCAGTTCTTC

v_call: TRBV27
j_call: TRBJ2-3
clone_size: -
d_call: -
cdr3_aa: CASSLRGRGDTQYF
cdr3_nt: TGTGCCAGCAGTTTAAGAGGGAGAGGAGATACGCAGTATTTT

v_call: TRBV7-8
j_call: TRBJ2-7
clone_size: -
d_call: -
cdr3_aa: CASSPLTGHEQYF
cdr3_nt: TGTGCCAGCAGCCCTCTGACAGGCCACGAGCAGTACTTC

v_call: TRBV27
j_call: TRBJ2-7
clone_size: -
d_call: -
cdr3_aa: CASSLSASYEQYF
cdr3_nt: TGTGCCAGCAGTTTATCGGCCAGCTACGAGCAGTACTTC

v_call: TRBV5-6
j_call: TRBJ2-2
clone_size: -
d_call: TRBD2
cdr3_aa: CASSARTSGRLTGELFF
cdr3_nt: TGTGCCAGCAGCGCCCGGACTAGCGGGAGGTTAACCGGGGAGCTGTTTTTT

v_call: TRBV2
j_call: TRBJ1-4
clone_size: -
d_call: -
cdr3_aa: CASSVGGANGKLFF
cdr3_nt: TGTGCCAGCAGTGTTGGGGGGGCTAACGGAAAACTGTTTTTT

v_call: TRBV30
j_call: TRBJ1-4
clone_size: few
d_call: -
cdr3_aa: CAWGESTEVFF
cdr3_nt: TGTGCCTGGGGGGAAAGTACAGAGGTGTTTTTT

v_call: TRBV7-2
j_call: TRBJ2-7
clone_size: few
d_call: -
cdr3_aa: CASSLETAGPYEQYF
cdr3_nt: TGTGCCAGCAGCTTAGAAACAGCGGGCCCCTACGAGCAGTACTTC

v_call: TRBV1
j_call: TRBJ1-1
clone_size: -
d_call: -
cdr3_aa: CTSSQDPRGHTEAFF
cdr3_nt: TGCACCAGCAGCCAAGATCCGAGGGGCCACACTGAAGCTTTCTTT

v_call: TRBV7-6
j_call: TRBJ1-5
clone_size: -
d_call: -
cdr3_aa: CASSLGGIQPQHF
cdr3_nt: TGTGCCAGCAGCTTAGGGGGGATCCAGCCCCAGCATTTT

v_call: TRBV5-4
j_call: TRBJ2-3
clone_size: few
d_call: -
cdr3_aa: CASSRQEGTDTQYF
cdr3_nt: TGTGCCAGCAGCCGGCAGGAGGGCACAGATACGCAGTATTTT

v_call: TRBV4-2
j_call: TRBJ2-7
clone_size: -
d_call: TRBD2
cdr3_aa: CASSQESGREGFREQYF
cdr3_nt: TGTGCCAGCAGCCAAGAGTCGGGGCGGGAGGGATTTCGCGAGCAGTACTTC

v_call: TRBV19
j_call: TRBJ2-5
clone_size: -
d_call: TRBD2
cdr3_aa: CASRYVAGTEETQYF
cdr3_nt: TGTGCCAGTAGATATGTAGCGGGGACGGAAGAGACCCAGTACTTC

v_call: TRBV7-7
j_call: TRBJ1-5
clone_size: -
d_call: TRBD1
cdr3_aa: CASSDQEGASQPQHF
cdr3_nt: TGTGCCAGCAGCGACCAGGAGGGGGCGAGCCAGCCCCAGCATTTT

v_call: TRBV27
j_call: TRBJ2-1
clone_size: -
d_call: -
cdr3_aa: CASSFRVDSFEQFF
cdr3_nt: TGTGCCAGCAGTTTCAGAGTAGATTCTTTTGAGCAGTTCTTC

v_call: TRBV19
j_call: TRBJ1-5
clone_size: once
d_call: -
cdr3_aa: CASSPPFNQPQHF
cdr3_nt: TGTGCCAGTAGTCCGCCGTTCAATCAGCCCCAGCATTTT

v_call: TRBV25-1
j_call: TRBJ1-6
clone_size: -
d_call: -
cdr3_aa: CASSESPAGVTSPLHF
cdr3_nt: TGTGCCAGCAGTGAATCTCCCGCGGGGGTCACTTCACCCCTCCACTTT

v_call: TRBV27
j_call: TRBJ2-2
clone_size: -
d_call: TRBD1
cdr3_aa: CASSKTGYAGELFF
cdr3_nt: TGTGCCAGCAGTAAGACAGGGTACGCCGGGGAGCTGTTTTTT